Listed below are T cell receptor beta chains from one sample, sequenced in a study of T-cell memory formation after mild COVID-19. TCRdb reanalysed the 5' RACE reads using MiXCR and keeps one entry per CDR3 protein. Of around 160,000 distinct CDR3 sequences listed, approximately 10% are singletons. Sequencing input: PBMCs or a T cell subset sorted from them (not recorded which). Receptors were obtained from a man aged 18 to 35 who had mild COVID-19 (a few samples of this study predate the infection). Cell type and time point are not known. The CDR3 runs from the conserved cysteine through the conserved F or W. D genes are given only for firm matches. Rows give clone size only sometimes, using once, few, many, or a class for an expanded clone.

clone size	D gene	V gene	J gene	CDR3 protein	CDR3 DNA
few	NA	TRBV12-3/TRBV12-4	TRBJ1-2	CASSLVSSFYGYTF	TGTGCCAGCAGTTTAGTATCCAGTTTCTATGGCTACACCTTC
few	TRBD1	TRBV20-1	TRBJ1-4	CSAHRGFATNEKLFF	TGCAGTGCTCACAGGGGTTTTGCAACTAATGAAAAACTGTTTTTT
many	TRBD2	TRBV4-1	TRBJ2-3	CASSQELTSQDTQYF	TGCGCCAGCAGCCAAGAATTGACTAGCCAGGATACGCAGTATTTT
few	TRBD1	TRBV20-1	TRBJ2-7	CSATYDRELYEQYF	TGCAGTGCTACCTACGACAGGGAACTCTACGAGCAGTACTTC
medium-sized	NA	TRBV5-1	TRBJ2-5	CASSFQETQYF	TGTGCCAGCAGCTTCCAAGAGACCCAGTACTTC
many	TRBD1	TRBV12-3/TRBV12-4	TRBJ2-2	CASSTGGANTGELFF	TGTGCCAGCAGTACAGGGGGCGCGAACACCGGGGAGCTGTTTTTT
few	NA	TRBV7-2	TRBJ1-1	CASSLVGFGGTEAFF	TGTGCCAGCAGCTTAGTGGGATTCGGGGGCACTGAAGCTTTCTTT
NA	NA	TRBV3-1	TRBJ2-1	CASSLALSDEQFF	TGTGCCAGCAGCCTAGCCCTGAGCGATGAGCAGTTCTTC
NA	NA	TRBV6-2/TRBV6-3	TRBJ1-5	CASSYFTDQPQHF	TGTGCCAGCAGTTACTTTACGGATCAGCCCCAGCATTTT
NA	TRBD1	TRBV19	TRBJ1-5	CASSRTGAPQPQHF	TGTGCCAGTAGTCGAACAGGGGCTCCTCAGCCCCAGCATTTT
NA	NA	TRBV7-2	TRBJ2-5	CASSLIDRTGTQYF	TGTGCCAGCAGCTTAATCGACAGGACGGGGACCCAGTACTTC
NA	NA	TRBV7-9	TRBJ1-1	CASSPGRVVLEAFF	TGTGCCAGCAGCCCCGGGAGGGTGGTACTTGAAGCTTTCTTT
few	NA	TRBV29-1	TRBJ2-7	CSVVVLLGAEQYF	TGCAGCGTTGTTGTATTGTTAGGGGCCGAGCAGTACTTC
many	NA	TRBV5-1	TRBJ1-2	CASSLSGDSGGANYGYTF	TGCGCCAGCAGCTTGTCCGGAGACTCAGGAGGAGCTAACTATGGCTACACCTTC
few	TRBD1	TRBV5-1	TRBJ2-2	CASSFGQGWDTGELFF	TGCGCCAGCAGCTTTGGACAGGGATGGGACACCGGGGAGCTGTTTTTT
NA	TRBD1	TRBV3-1	TRBJ2-7	CASSPRDRGGEQYF	TGTGCCAGCAGCCCCAGGGACAGGGGTGGCGAGCAGTACTTC
NA	TRBD1	TRBV5-6	TRBJ1-1	CASSSDPGQGYTEAFF	TGTGCCAGCAGCTCCGATCCGGGACAGGGGTACACTGAAGCTTTCTTT
few	NA	TRBV4-1	TRBJ1-1	CASRGFGDSTEAFF	TGCGCCAGCAGAGGATTCGGGGATAGTACTGAAGCTTTCTTT
many	NA	TRBV5-1	TRBJ2-7	CASSLGRALTYEQYF	TGCGCCAGCAGCTTGGGAAGGGCCCTAACCTACGAGCAGTACTTC
few	TRBD2	TRBV7-3	TRBJ2-1	CASSMQRGQQFF	TGTGCCAGCAGCATGCAGCGGGGGCAGCAGTTCTTC
few	NA	TRBV29-1	TRBJ1-5	CSVAGQGGAQPQHF	TGCAGCGTTGCGGGTCAGGGCGGAGCTCAGCCCCAGCATTTT
few	NA	TRBV12-3/TRBV12-4	TRBJ1-5	CASSSYSQPQHF	TGTGCCAGCAGTTCCTATAGTCAGCCCCAGCATTTT
NA	NA	TRBV10-3	TRBJ2-3	CAIRGNRGDTQYF	TGTGCCATCCGGGGGAATCGTGGAGATACGCAGTATTTT
many	NA	TRBV11-3	TRBJ2-7	CASSSNSGYEQYF	TGTGCCAGCAGCTCAAACTCGGGCTACGAGCAGTACTTC
NA	TRBD2	TRBV3-1	TRBJ2-1	CASSKLAGGRREQFF	TGTGCCAGCAGTAAACTAGCGGGGGGGCGGAGGGAGCAGTTCTTC
few	TRBD2	TRBV9	TRBJ2-3	CASSAGLSTDTQYF	TGTGCCAGCAGCGCGGGACTATCCACAGATACGCAGTATTTT
few	NA	TRBV18	TRBJ2-2	CASSRHSTEHRGAVFF	NA
many	NA	TRBV30	TRBJ2-7	CAWSPPLAPYEQYF	TGTGCCTGGAGCCCCCCCCTAGCTCCCTACGAGCAGTACTTC
NA	TRBD1	TRBV12-3/TRBV12-4	TRBJ2-3	CASRGTGADTQYF	TGTGCCAGCAGGGGGACAGGGGCAGATACGCAGTATTTT
few	TRBD1	TRBV4-2	TRBJ1-6	CASSQSGGGSPLHF	TGTGCCAGCAGCCAATCAGGGGGTGGTTCACCCCTCCACTTT
NA	TRBD1	TRBV10-3	TRBJ1-1	CAISGQGLVAEAFF	TGTGCCATCAGTGGACAGGGGCTAGTCGCTGAAGCTTTCTTT
few	NA	TRBV5-1	TRBJ2-2	CASRSGTPNTGELFF	TGCGCCAGCAGATCAGGGACACCGAACACCGGGGAGCTGTTTTTT
few	TRBD1	TRBV6-5	TRBJ1-6	CASSPLGTANSPLHF	TGTGCCAGCAGCCCACTCGGGACAGCAAATTCACCCCTCCACTTT
few	NA	TRBV9	TRBJ1-6	CASSPRSGSYNSPLHF	TGTGCCAGCAGCCCCCGCTCAGGGTCCTATAATTCACCCCTCCACTTT
NA	NA	TRBV5-1	TRBJ2-3	CASSLGEGSVTDTQYF	TGCGCCAGCAGCTTGGGAGAGGGTAGCGTCACAGATACGCAGTATTTT
few	NA	TRBV27	TRBJ2-1	CASNPGWDGSFEQFF	TGTGCCAGCAACCCCGGGTGGGACGGATCGTTCGAGCAGTTCTTC
few	TRBD2	TRBV15	TRBJ2-7	CATSRGEGTYEQYF	TGTGCCACCTCCCGGGGGGAGGGGACCTACGAGCAGTACTTC
NA	NA	TRBV5-1	TRBJ1-4	CASSPGNRANEKLFF	TGCGCCAGCAGCCCGGGGAACAGGGCTAATGAAAAACTGTTTTTT
NA	NA	TRBV10-3	TRBJ1-2	CAISDSGVYGYTF	TGTGCCATCAGTGATTCGGGAGTCTATGGCTACACCTTC
few	NA	TRBV20-1	TRBJ2-3	CSARDHSIDTQYF	TGCAGTGCTAGAGATCACTCGATAGATACGCAGTATTTT
NA	NA	TRBV7-2	TRBJ2-7	CASSLRRGGSYEQYF	TGTGCCAGCAGCTTAAGGCGGGGTGGCTCCTACGAGCAGTACTTC
many	NA	TRBV5-1	TRBJ2-3	CASSWTSGTTDTQYF	TGCGCCAGCAGCTGGACCTCCGGGACCACAGATACGCAGTATTTT
NA	TRBD1	TRBV6-6	TRBJ1-2	CASSYRFQTGGEGYTF	TGTGCCAGCAGTTACCGCTTTCAGACAGGGGGAGAGGGCTACACCTTC
NA	NA	TRBV29-1	TRBJ1-2	CSVARATNYGYTF	TGCAGCGTTGCCAGGGCAACTAACTATGGCTACACCTTC
NA	NA	TRBV3-1	TRBJ2-3	CASSPLIGGTDTQYF	TGTGCCAGCAGCCCCCTGATAGGGGGCACAGATACGCAGTATTTT
NA	NA	TRBV25-1	TRBJ1-1	CASSAMGNTEAFF	TGTGCCAGCAGCGCCATGGGAAACACTGAAGCTTTCTTT
NA	TRBD1	TRBV20-1	TRBJ1-6	CSAGGQGLAYNSPLHF	TGCAGTGCTGGGGGACAGGGTTTAGCCTATAATTCACCCCTCCACTTT
few	TRBD1	TRBV12-3/TRBV12-4	TRBJ2-1	CASTQGQGVNEQFF	TGTGCCAGCACCCAGGGACAGGGGGTCAATGAGCAGTTCTTC